The 13 T cell receptor beta chains below all came from one sample that was sequenced in a study of cytomegalovirus exposure and HLA in healthy donors. Primers included in the PCR were 60 Vbeta and 13 Jbeta primers. Sequenced by immunoSEQ multiplex PCR; TCRdb stores in-frame clones only, minus some. This table has about 130,000 clones, around 70% appearing once. Sequenced input: PBMCs. The receptors come from a woman aged 60-75 years in good health and CMV-seropositive.

This clone was found once. The gene calls are TRBV6-5 and TRBJ1-1, with D uncertain. V lost 6 bases and J 7 bases, leaving 12 bases between the germline ends. CDR3 length: 12 amino acids. The germline V gene has CDR1 MNHEY and CDR2 SVGAGI. CDR3 coding DNA: TGTGCCAGCAGGCCCCCCGGGATTGAAGCTTTCTTT. Protein: CASRPPGIEAFF.

The chain joins TRBV11-2 to TRBJ2-5; tentative D call: TRBD1 (5 bases). Germline-derived CDR1 and CDR2 are SGHAT and FQNNGV. The CDR3 consists of 13 residues. V was clipped by 4 bases and J by 5 bases, with 11 bases between them. CDR3 sequence: CASSSPPGETQYF. The CDR3 DNA is TGTGCCAGCAGCTCCCCTCCAGGGGAGACCCAGTACTTC.

A word on this clone: This specimen includes other DNA sequences encoding the same CDR3. The chain uses TRBV29-1 and TRBJ1-2, with a possible D match to TRBD1 (5 bases). The ends were cut back, 4 bases at V and 2 bases at J, with 5 bases in the middle. The germline V gene encodes CDR1 SQVTM and CDR2 ANQGSEA. The CDR3 length is 11 residues. Here the CDR3 DNA reads TGCAGCGTTGGACAGAACTATGGCTACACCTTC. Protein sequence: CSVGQNYGYTF.

DNA for the CDR3: TGCAGTGCTAAGCCGACTTGGGAAGCTTTCTTT. Translating gives CSAKPTWEAFF. This chain joins TRBV20-1 and TRBJ1-1, with D unresolved. This CDR3 is built from 11 residues. Germline lookup yields CDR1 DFQATT and CDR2 SNEGSKA (reference sequence). The V end lost 4 bases, the J end lost 8 bases, and 11 bases lay between the germline ends.

V is TRBV5-1 and J is TRBJ1-4; 8 bases are shared with TRBD1. Looked up from germline, CDR1 is SGHRS and CDR2 is YFSETQ. V shed 4 bases and J 8 bases; nucleotides not matched to a gene: 7. CDR3 length equals 14 residues. This CDR3 is CASSPGQGREKLFF. The CDR3 bases are TGCGCCAGCAGCCCAGGACAGGGAAGGGAAAAACTGTTTTTT.

V and J are TRBV2 and TRBJ2-3; a possible D gene is TRBD2 (5 bases). Germline values: CDR1 SNHLY, CDR2 FYNNEI. V lost 4 bases and J lost 1, with 9 bases in between. The CDR3 runs 14 residues. The chain's CDR3 is CASSVLVGTDTQYF. The CDR3 nucleotides read TGTGCCAGCAGTGTACTAGTTGGCACAGATACGCAGTATTTT.

The chain joins TRBV5-1 to TRBJ2-1; TRBD1 agrees at 8 bases. Germline loops: CDR1 SGHRS, CDR2 YFSETQ. This CDR3 has 14 residues. The V segment lost 4 bases and the J segment 7 bases; nucleotides outside the gene matches: 7. CDR3 amino acids: CASSMTGVGNEQFF. The DNA of the CDR3 is TGCGCCAGCAGCATGACAGGGGTAGGGAATGAGCAGTTCTTC.

This clone showed up just once. The chain carries TRBV9 and TRBJ1-4; 9 positions agree with TRBD1. Germline CDR1 is SGDLS and CDR2 is YYNGEE. There are 14 residues in the CDR3. The J segment lost 8 bases and the V segment lost 4 bases, leaving 6 bases of the junction unmatched. The CDR3 protein is CASSQQGAGEKLFF. The CDR3 region has the DNA TGTGCCAGCAGCCAACAGGGGGCGGGAGAAAAACTGTTTTTT. The complete variable domain, with remaining parts taken from reference TRBV9 and TRBJ1-4, reads DSGVTQTPKHLITATGQRVTLRCSPRSGDLSVYWYQQSLDQGLQFLIQYYNGEERAKGNILERFSAQQFPDLHSELNLSSLELGDSALYFCASSQQGAGEKLFFGSGTQLSVL.

The J gene is TRBJ1-2, the V gene TRBV7-2, with D maybe TRBD1 (6 bases). Trimming left V 5 bases short and J 4 bases short, with 11 bases between. The germline CDR1 and CDR2 sequences are SGHTA and FQGNSA. The CDR3 is 13 residues long. This chain's CDR3 is CASSPGTTYGYTF. The CDR3 nucleotides read TGTGCCAGCAGCCCCGGGACAACCTATGGCTACACCTTC.

The chain joins TRBV29-1 to TRBJ2-4; 9 bases are shared with TRBD1. The CDR3 is made up of 13 amino acids. Trimming at V came to 4 bases and at J to 6 bases, leaving 4 bases not matched to a gene. Germline V CDR1 and CDR2: SQVTM, ANQGSEA. CDR3 in amino acids: CSVGGQGGNIQYF. CDR3 bases: TGCAGCGTTGGGGGACAGGGAGGAAACATTCAGTACTTC.

This chain uses TRBV6-6 with TRBJ2-2; 8 bases align to TRBD1. The germline gives CDR1 MNHNY, CDR2 SVGAGI (reference sequence). The CDR3 extends over 14 amino acids. The trim removed 6 bases at V and 7 bases at J, leaving 7 bases unmatched. In DNA form, the CDR3 reads TGTGCCAGCAGCCTCGGACAGGGCTACGGGGAGCTGTTTTTT. Protein sequence: CASSLGQGYGELFF.

V gene TRBV19 combines with J gene TRBJ2-2, with 8 bases that match TRBD2. The V gene end was trimmed by 11 bases and the J gene end by 0 bases; junction bases not matched to a gene: 2. The length of the CDR3 is 13 residues. The germline V gene has CDR1 LNHDA and CDR2 SQIVND (reference sequence). The CDR3 region has the DNA TGTGCCGCTAGCGGGTCGAACACCGGGGAGCTGTTTTTT. Amino acid sequence: CAASGSNTGELFF.

In regard to this clone: The junction shows a germline mismatch at one end, possibly a read error. The V call is TRBV13, the J call TRBJ1-5; a possible D gene is TRBD1 (5 bases). The CDR3 runs 14 residues. Per germline, CDR1 PRHDT and CDR2 FYEKMQ (reference sequence). The CDR3 protein is CASSIGHSNQPQHF. The CDR3 coding sequence is TGTGCCAGCAGCATAGGACACAGCAATCAGCCCCAGCATTTT. Complete variable domain (other parts from reference TRBV13 and TRBJ1-5): AAGVIQSPRHLIKEKRETATLKCYPIPRHDTVYWYQQGPGQDPQFLISFYEKMQSDKGSIPDRFSAQQFSDYHSELNMSSLELGDSALYFCASSIGHSNQPQHFGDGTRLSIL.